Listed below are T cell receptor beta chains from one sample, sequenced in a study of CD8+CD57+ T cells in acquired aplastic anemia. TCRdb reanalysed the reads using MiXCR and keeps one entry per CDR3 protein. The table shows about 190,000 distinct CDR3 sequences, with around 45% occurring only once. Material for sequencing was sorted CD4+, CD8+, or CD8+CD57+ T cells (not recorded which) from PBMCs. Source of these receptors: a human donor with aplastic anemia. Each CDR3 is given with its conserved first and last residue. The D gene is left open where the match is weak. Not every row has a clone size; where given, it reads once, few, many or a size class.

NA	TRBJ2-2	NA	TRBV10-1	TGCGCCAGCAGGATGAACACCGGGGAGCTGTTTTTT	CASRMNTGELFF
many	TRBJ1-2	NA	TRBV2	TGTGCCAGCGGGACTTATGGCTACACCTTC	CASGTYGYTF
NA	TRBJ1-2	TRBD1	TRBV7-3	TGTGCCAGCAGTTCCGGACAGGGATCTGATGGCTACACCTTC	CASSSGQGSDGYTF
NA	TRBJ2-7	NA	TRBV7-8	TGTGCCAGCAGCTTAAATAGCGAGCAGTACTTC	CASSLNSEQYF
NA	TRBJ1-5	NA	TRBV19	TGTGCCAGTAGTATACAGGGGTGGAGCAATCAGCCCCAGCATTTT	CASSIQGWSNQPQHF
NA	TRBJ2-5	NA	TRBV7-8	TGTGCCAGCAGCTTATATGGGGCGGGGGAGACCCAGTACTTC	CASSLYGAGETQYF
NA	TRBJ1-6	TRBD1	TRBV2	TGTGCCAGCATGGGACAGGGTACTAATAATTCACCCCTCCACTTT	CASMGQGTNNSPLHF
few	TRBJ2-7	NA	TRBV5-4	TGTGCCAGCAGCTATGGGCCCAGTATTGGCGGGCTCTACGAGCAGTACTTC	CASSYGPSIGGLYEQYF
NA	TRBJ1-1	NA	TRBV28	TGTGCCACCTTAGAGAGGGGGTCCACTGAAGCTTTCTTT	CATLERGSTEAFF
NA	TRBJ2-3	NA	TRBV20-1	TGCAGTGCTAGATACACAGGGCGCACAGATACGCAGTATTTT	CSARYTGRTDTQYF
NA	TRBJ2-5	TRBD1	TRBV5-6	TGTGCCAGCAGCTCCATACCGACAGGGGCAGAGACCCAGTACTTC	CASSSIPTGAETQYF
NA	TRBJ2-7	NA	TRBV7-9	TGTGCCAGCAGCGGAGGACAAGGGAGCTACGAGCAGTACTTC	CASSGGQGSYEQYF
NA	TRBJ1-1	TRBD1	TRBV4-2	TGTGCCAGCAGCCACCCCACAGAAATGTACACAGGGGAGGGGATCACTGAAGCTTTCTTT	CASSHPTEMYTGEGITEAFF
NA	TRBJ1-4	NA	TRBV2	TGTGCCAGCAGTGAATGGGGGGCTGTTCAGGAAAAACTGTTTTTT	CASSEWGAVQEKLFF
many	TRBJ2-5	TRBD2	TRBV9	TGTGCCAGCAGCGGACGGGGGGGTGCAGAGACCCAGTACTTC	CASSGRGGAETQYF
many	TRBJ2-7	NA	TRBV4-1	TGCGCCAGCAGCCAAGGATTAGAGGACTCCTACGAGCAGTACTTC	CASSQGLEDSYEQYF
NA	TRBJ1-1	NA	TRBV5-1	TGCGCCAGCAGCTTGGCCACAGCGAACACTGAAGCTTTCTTT	CASSLATANTEAFF
few	TRBJ1-1	NA	TRBV29-1	TGCAGCGGTCAAGTTTACACTGAAGCTTTCTTT	CSGQVYTEAFF
NA	TRBJ1-1	NA	TRBV7-9	TGTGCCAGCAGCGTTGGTACATTTGAAGCTTTCTTT	CASSVGTFEAFF
many	TRBJ2-7	NA	TRBV5-1	TGCGCCAGCAGCGGGACGGTAACCTACGAGCAGTACTTC	CASSGTVTYEQYF
NA	TRBJ1-5	TRBD1	TRBV19	TGTGCCAGTAGCGCGGGGACAGGCGGTCAGCCCCAGCATTTT	CASSAGTGGQPQHF
few	TRBJ1-1	TRBD1	TRBV18	TGTGCCAGCTCAACGGGACAGGATCGAGCTTTCTTT	CASSTGQDRAFF
NA	TRBJ2-7	NA	TRBV6-5	TGTGCCAGCAGTGCGCAGGCCTACGAGCAGTACTTC	CASSAQAYEQYF
many	TRBJ1-6	TRBD1	TRBV28	TGTGCCAGCATCGGACAGGGGTATTCACCCCTCCACTTT	CASIGQGYSPLHF
NA	TRBJ2-6	TRBD1	TRBV6-2/TRBV6-3	TGTGCCAGCAGTTACCGAAGGACAGGGGTGGCTGGGGCCAACGCCCTGACTTTC	CASSYRRTGVAGANALTF
NA	TRBJ2-5	NA	TRBV7-6	TGTGCCAGCAGCCCCCGTGGGCCCCTGAAGGAGACCCAGTACTTC	CASSPRGPLKETQYF
few	TRBJ1-1	TRBD1	TRBV6-6	TGTGCCAGCAGTTACCAATACAGGGGCAAGAACACTGAAGCTTTCTTT	CASSYQYRGKNTEAFF
NA	TRBJ2-5	NA	TRBV4-2	TGTGCCAGCAGCCAAGATCCGTGGACGGCTCAAGAGACCCAGTACTTC	CASSQDPWTAQETQYF
once	TRBJ1-2	TRBD1	TRBV7-2	TGTGCCGGCAGCTACGCTTGGGACAGCGGGGGCTACACCTTC	CAGSYAWDSGGYTF
few	TRBJ2-1	TRBD2	TRBV9	TGTGCCAGCAGCCCAACTAGCGGCCTATACGATGAGCAGTTCTTC	CASSPTSGLYDEQFF
NA	TRBJ1-1	NA	TRBV6-1	TGTGCCAGCAGGGTGGGAACTGAAGCTTTCTTT	CASRVGTEAFF
once	TRBJ2-7	TRBD1	TRBV20-1	TGCAGTGCTCCCTGGGGACAGGAAATTTCGCAGTACTTC	CSAPWGQEISQYF
many	TRBJ2-3	TRBD2	TRBV7-8	TGTGCCAGCAGCTTAGCCGGGGGGGGAGCTGGAGATACGCAGTATTTT	CASSLAGGGAGDTQYF
NA	TRBJ2-7	TRBD1	TRBV5-1	TGCGCCAACAGCCGGGACAGGGGCGAGCAGTACTTC	CANSRDRGEQYF
many	TRBJ2-7	NA	TRBV7-9	TGTGCCAGCAGCCCTTCTGGACTCTTCTACGAGCAGTACTTC	CASSPSGLFYEQYF
NA	TRBJ2-5	NA	TRBV6-5	TGTGCCAGCAGCCCTCGGAATGGGGGACCCCAAGAGACCCAGTACTTC	CASSPRNGGPQETQYF
NA	TRBJ2-5	NA	TRBV7-9	TGTGCCAGCAGCCCGACCCCCACGTACTTC	CASSPTPTYF
NA	TRBJ2-1	NA	TRBV29-1	TGCAGCGCGCGGGCGGGAGAGCAGTTCTTC	CSARAGEQFF
NA	TRBJ2-7	NA	TRBV5-1	TGCGCCAGCAGCTTGGTCGATTTCTACGAGCAGTACTTC	CASSLVDFYEQYF
many	TRBJ2-5	TRBD1	TRBV12-3/TRBV12-4	TGTGCCAGCAGCAAACGGGACAGCGAAGGGGTCCAGTACTTC	CASSKRDSEGVQYF
many	TRBJ1-2	NA	TRBV3-1	TGTGCCAGCAGCCAGGGACATAACTATGGCTACACCTTC	CASSQGHNYGYTF
NA	TRBJ2-5	TRBD1	TRBV5-1	TGCGCCAGCTACACCGGGACAGGGTACCAAGAGACCCAGTACTTC	CASYTGTGYQETQYF
many	TRBJ1-6	NA	TRBV7-3	TGTGCCAGCAGCCCACCCGAGGGGCGGCATAATTCACCCCTCCACTTT	CASSPPEGRHNSPLHF
NA	TRBJ2-7	TRBD2	TRBV6-1	TGTGCCAGCAGTAAACCCGATAGCGGGAGGTACTACGAGCAGTACTTC	CASSKPDSGRYYEQYF
NA	TRBJ1-2	NA	TRBV3-1	TGTGCCAGCAGCCAAGGGTCGGGAAGCGGCCTGTATGGCTACACCTTC	CASSQGSGSGLYGYTF
NA	TRBJ1-1	NA	TRBV6-2/TRBV6-3	TGTGCCAGCAGTTACTCGAGTGGCAGCGAGAACACTGAAGCTTTCTTT	CASSYSSGSENTEAFF
few	TRBJ2-7	NA	TRBV20-1	TGCAGTGCTAGAAACCCGTTAAGCTCCTACGAGCAGTACTTC	CSARNPLSSYEQYF
many	TRBJ2-3	NA	TRBV7-9	TGTGCCAGCAGCCCTCGGGACTTAGTAACAGATACGCAGTATTTT	CASSPRDLVTDTQYF
NA	TRBJ2-3	TRBD2	TRBV24-1	TGTGCCACCTTAGGCCCGGCTAGCGGAAGCACAGATACGCAGTATTTT	CATLGPASGSTDTQYF